This TCR beta chain was observed in a study of blood T cell repertoires in COVID-19. Using immunoSEQ multiplex PCR, the repertoire was profiled, and TCRdb retains in-frame clones only, with some absent. The sample holds about 200,000 clones, roughly 87% seen once. Trimming pared 3 bases from V and 6 bases from J, leaving 19 bases between. Germline V lookup: CDR1 LGHDT, CDR2 YNNKEL (reference sequence). The CDR3 has 16 residues. This receptor was identified in a young woman who had recovered from COVID-19. J is TRBJ2-3 and V is TRBV3-1 (or the pseudogene TRBV3-2); a possible D gene is TRBD2 (6 bases). Sequenced sample: PBMCs or T cells enriched from blood (not recorded which). The CDR3: CASSQRTTGSQDTQYF. The CDR3 nucleotides read TGTGCCAGCAGCCAGAGGACTACGGGCTCCCAGGATACGCAGTATTTT.